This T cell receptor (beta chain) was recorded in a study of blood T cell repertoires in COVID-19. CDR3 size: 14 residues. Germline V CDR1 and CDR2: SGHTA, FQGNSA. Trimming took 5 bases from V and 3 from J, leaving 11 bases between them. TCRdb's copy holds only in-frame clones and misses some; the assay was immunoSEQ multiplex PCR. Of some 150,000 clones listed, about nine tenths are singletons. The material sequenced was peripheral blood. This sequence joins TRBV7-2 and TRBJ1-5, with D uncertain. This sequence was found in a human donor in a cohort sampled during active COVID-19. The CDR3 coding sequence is TGTGCCAGCAGCGGGGAGCCCTTCAATCAGCCCCAGCATTTT. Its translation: CASSGEPFNQPQHF.